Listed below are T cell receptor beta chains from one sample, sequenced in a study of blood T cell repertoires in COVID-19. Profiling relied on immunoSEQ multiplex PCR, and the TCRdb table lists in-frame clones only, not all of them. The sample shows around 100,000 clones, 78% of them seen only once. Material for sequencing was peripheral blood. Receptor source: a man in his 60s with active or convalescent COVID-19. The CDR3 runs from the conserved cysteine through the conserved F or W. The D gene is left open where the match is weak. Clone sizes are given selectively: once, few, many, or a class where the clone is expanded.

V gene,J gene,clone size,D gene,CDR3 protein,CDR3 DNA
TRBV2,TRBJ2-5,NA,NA,CASSVAGTIQETQYF,TGTGCCAGCAGTGTGGCGGGGACCATACAAGAGACCCAGTACTTC
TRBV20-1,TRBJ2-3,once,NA,CSAPTDTQYF,TGCAGTGCCCCCACAGATACGCAATATTTT
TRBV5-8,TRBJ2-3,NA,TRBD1,CASSSRDRLIGTDTQYF,TGTGCCAGCAGCTCCCGGGACAGGCTCATAGGCACAGATACGCAGTATTTT
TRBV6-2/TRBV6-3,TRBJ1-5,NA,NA,CASSYGAGGQPQHF,TGTGCCAGCAGTTACGGTGCGGGGGGTCAGCCCCAGCATTTT
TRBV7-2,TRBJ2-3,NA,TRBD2,CASSKRTSGIFVDTQYF,TGTGCCAGCAGCAAAAGGACTAGCGGGATTTTTGTAGATACGCAGTATTTT
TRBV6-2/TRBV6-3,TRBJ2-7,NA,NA,CASSYSPEEQYF,TGTGCCAGCAGTTACAGCCCGGAGGAGCAGTACTTC
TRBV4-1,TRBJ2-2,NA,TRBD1,CASSPLRQGKTGELFF,TGCGCCAGCAGCCCCCTCCGACAGGGGAAAACCGGGGAGCTGTTTTTT
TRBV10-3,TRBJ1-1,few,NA,CATSQGRGLMNTEAFF,TGTGCCACCTCGCAGGGGAGGGGACTCATGAACACTGAAGCTTTCTTT
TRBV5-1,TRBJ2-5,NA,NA,CASSLGSALQTQYF,TGCGCCAGCAGCTTGGGGAGCGCCCTACAGACCCAGTACTTC
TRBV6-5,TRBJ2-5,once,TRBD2,CASRILTSGQETQYF,TGTGCCAGCAGGATCTTGACTAGCGGCCAAGAGACCCAGTACTTC
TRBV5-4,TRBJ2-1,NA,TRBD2,CASSPQRDHNEQFF,TGTGCCAGCAGCCCCCAGCGGGATCACAATGAGCAGTTCTTC
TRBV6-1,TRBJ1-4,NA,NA,CASNLSTNEKLFF,TGTGCCAGCAATCTCTCAACTAATGAAAAACTGTTTTTT
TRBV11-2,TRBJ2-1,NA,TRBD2,CASTRGGRSTLSSYNEQFF,TGTGCCAGCACCCGGGGCGGGAGATCTACCCTGAGCTCCTACAATGAGCAGTTCTTC
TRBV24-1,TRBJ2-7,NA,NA,CATSDLNGYEQYF,TGTGCCACCAGTGATTTAAACGGTTACGAGCAGTACTTC
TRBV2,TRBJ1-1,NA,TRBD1,CASGDRGRITEAFF,TGTGCCAGCGGCGACAGGGGGCGAATCACTGAAGCTTTCTTT
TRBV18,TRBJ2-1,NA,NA,CASSPQVGAGSNEQFF,TGTGCCAGCTCACCTCAGGTGGGGGCAGGGAGCAATGAGCAGTTCTTC